This paragraph reports one T cell receptor (beta chain). The V gene's germline CDR1 is SGHTA and CDR2 FQGTGA. The germline V and J ends were trimmed by 5 bases and 0 bases, with 17 bases remaining between them. The CDR3 runs 16 residues. The data were taken from a study of blood T cell repertoires in COVID-19. Measured with immunoSEQ multiplex PCR; TCRdb has only the in-frame clones, and not every one. The sample includes fewer than 250,000 clones, 89% of them seen just once. V gene TRBV7-3 combines with J gene TRBJ2-7, with a tentative D call TRBD2 (7 bases). This sequence originates from a man aged 55 to 69 who had recovered from COVID-19. The sequenced sample was peripheral blood. CDR3 sequence reads: CASSPLGGATSYEQYF. The CDR3 bases are TGTGCCAGCAGCCCCCTGGGGGGGGCTACCTCCTACGAGCAGTACTTC. Complete variable domain (other parts from reference TRBV7-3 and TRBJ2-7): GAGVSQTPSNKVTEKGKYVELRCDPISGHTALYWYRQSLGQGPEFLIYFQGTGAADDSGLPNDRFFAVRPEGSVSTLKIQRTERGDSAVYLCASSPLGGATSYEQYFGPGTRLTVT.